This entry describes one TCR beta chain. The antigen remains unidentified. These data come from a study of cytomegalovirus exposure and HLA in healthy donors. Regarding the study as a whole: Immune exposure was documented only through CMV serostatus. In a later analysis, CMV-associated beta chains were mostly HLA-associated, it appeared. TCR beta sequences reportedly predicted most subjects' HLA-A and HLA-B alleles accurately. Relative to the roughly 700-donor mean, N-insertions were reportedly fewer in an Asian-associated ancestry cluster in a later analysis.

The germline V and J ends were trimmed by 3 bases and 1 base, with 11 bases remaining between them. CDR1 is GTSNPN, CDR2 SVGIG, per germline (reference sequence). This CDR3 contains 14 residues. PCR involved 60 Vbeta and 13 Jbeta primers. Libraries were prepared by immunoSEQ multiplex PCR; TCRdb keeps only in-frame clonotypes and omits some of them. The top ten clones hold about 2.2% of a sample with some 130,000 clones, approximately 80% of them seen once. The receptor comes from a man aged 25 to 40 in good health and CMV-seronegative. The chain uses TRBV30 and TRBJ2-3; D may be TRBD1 (6 bases). Material: PBMCs. The chain's CDR3 is CAWRPPGGTDTQYF. CDR3 bases: TGTGCCTGGAGGCCCCCAGGGGGCACAGATACGCAGTATTTT.